This TCR beta chain was obtained from a study of control samples from healthy donors and cancer patients. The protocol was immunoSEQ multiplex PCR, while the TCRdb copy is restricted to in-frame clones and leaves out a portion. The sample has tens of thousands of clones, about 88% seen once. Losses at the gene ends were 10 bases for V and 4 bases for J; bases not matched to a gene: 7. Germline V gives CDR1 MGHDK, CDR2 SYGVNS. This CDR3 is 14 amino acids long. The receptor comes from a man aged 50-60 years with head and neck cancer. What was sequenced was PBMCs. The V and J genes are TRBV25-1 and TRBJ2-3, with 11 bases fitting TRBD1. CDR3 nucleotides: TGTGCCACTGGACAGGGGGCAATTGCAGATACGCAGTATTTT. This translates into CATGQGAIADTQYF.